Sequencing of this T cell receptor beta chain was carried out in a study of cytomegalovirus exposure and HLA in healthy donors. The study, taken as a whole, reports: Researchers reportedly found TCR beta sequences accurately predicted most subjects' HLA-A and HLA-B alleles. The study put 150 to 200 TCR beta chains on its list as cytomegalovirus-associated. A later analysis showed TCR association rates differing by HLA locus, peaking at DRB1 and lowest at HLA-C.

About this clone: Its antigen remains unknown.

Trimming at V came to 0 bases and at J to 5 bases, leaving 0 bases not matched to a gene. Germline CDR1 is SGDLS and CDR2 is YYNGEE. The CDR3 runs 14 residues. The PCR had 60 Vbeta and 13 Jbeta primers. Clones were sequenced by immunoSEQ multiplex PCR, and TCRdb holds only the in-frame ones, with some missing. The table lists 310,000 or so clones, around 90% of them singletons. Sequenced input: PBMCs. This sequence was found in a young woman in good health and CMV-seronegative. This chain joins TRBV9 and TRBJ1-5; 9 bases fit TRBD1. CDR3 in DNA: TGTGCCAGCAGCGTAGGGGACAGGGATCAGCCCCAGCATTTT. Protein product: CASSVGDRDQPQHF.